The 14 T cell receptor beta chains listed next were all sequenced from one sample in a study of blood T cell repertoires in COVID-19 (dated by TCRdb to 2019 to 2021). Libraries were constructed by the immunoSEQ multiplex PCR assay. As stored in TCRdb, this immuneACCESS dataset retains in-frame rearrangements with V and J assigned. A fraction of the clones does not appear; measured against another copy, unresolved V genes explain less than half of the discrepancy, and the remainder lacks a known reason. Counted in this sample were about 250,000 clones; about nine tenths of them appeared once. 1.5% to 2% of the sample is held by the ten biggest clonotypes. The sequenced sample consisted of PBMCs or T cells enriched from blood (not recorded which). The receptor source for this set is a man between 35 and 55 years old who had recovered from COVID-19.

The chain links TRBV3-1 (or the pseudogene TRBV3-2) to TRBJ1-5, with 7 bases aligning to TRBD1. This CDR3 is 15 amino acids long. Per germline, CDR1 LGHDT and CDR2 YNNKEL (reference sequence). Trimming removed 1 base from V and 3 bases from J; junction bases left unmatched: 3. Here the CDR3 DNA reads TGTGCCAGCAGCCAAGCCGGGACAGACAATCAGCCCCAGCATTTT. Protein sequence: CASSQAGTDNQPQHF.

The V gene is TRBV27, the J gene TRBJ2-4, with 7 bases aligning to TRBD2. J was trimmed by 0 bases and V by 1 base; bases with no gene match: 3. The CDR3 runs 16 residues. CDR1 MNHEY and CDR2 SMNVEV come from the germline V gene (reference sequence). CDR3 sequence reads: CASSLWGGVAKNIQYF. The CDR3 DNA is TGTGCCAGCAGTTTATGGGGGGGGGTAGCCAAAAACATTCAGTACTTC.

The genes are TRBV7-9 and TRBJ2-1; 7 bases agree with TRBD1. Trimming removed 4 bases from V and 12 bases from J; junction bases left unmatched: 15. The V gene's germline CDR1 is SEHNR and CDR2 FQNEAQ (reference sequence). The CDR3 contains 15 residues. The CDR3 loop reads CASSSRDSPIVGQFF. For the CDR3, the DNA is TGTGCCAGCAGCTCGAGGGACAGCCCAATTGTTGGGCAGTTCTTC.

This chain links TRBV30 with TRBJ1-2, with D hard to call. This CDR3 is built from 14 residues. The germline V gene has CDR1 GTSNPN and CDR2 SVGIG (reference sequence). V lost 6 bases and J lost 5, with 19 bases in between. CDR3: CACTVTVLSYGYTF. CDR3 nucleotide sequence: TGTGCCTGTACCGTCACAGTGCTTTCGTATGGCTACACCTTC. Complete variable domain (other parts from reference TRBV30 and TRBJ1-2): SQTIHQWPATLVQPVGSPLSLECTVEGTSNPNLYWYRQAAGRGLQLLFYSVGIGQISSEVPQNLSASRPQDRQFILSSKKLLLSDSGFYLCACTVTVLSYGYTFGSGTRLTVV.

This chain links TRBV2 with TRBJ2-7; D is undetermined. V was clipped by 11 bases and J by 0 bases, with 14 bases between them. The CDR3 extends over 13 amino acids. Germline-derived CDR1 and CDR2 are SNHLY and FYNNEI. This CDR3 reads CARNPPGSYEQYF. DNA for the CDR3: TGTGCCCGAAACCCCCCAGGCTCCTACGAGCAGTACTTC. The full variable domain, rest sourced from reference TRBV2 and TRBJ2-7, is EPEVTQTPSHQVTQMGQEVILRCVPISNHLYFYWYRQILGQKVEFLVSFYNNEISEKSEIFDDQFSVERPDGSNFTLKIRSTKLEDSAMYFCARNPPGSYEQYFGPGTRLTVT.

The chain employs TRBV6-5 and TRBJ1-5, with TRBD1 as a possible D gene (6 bases). The CDR3 is made up of 14 amino acids. Germline values: CDR1 MNHEY, CDR2 SVGAGI. V was pared by 0 bases and J by 6 bases, with 9 bases between. CDR3 in amino acids: CASSYSAGAQPQHF. The CDR3 DNA reads as TGTGCCAGCAGTTACTCGGCGGGGGCTCAGCCCCAGCATTTT.

This chain joins TRBV5-6 and TRBJ2-7; 8 bases are shared with TRBD1. Looked up from germline, CDR1 is SGHDT and CDR2 is YYEEEE. V lost 6 bases, J lost 1 base, and 6 bases stayed unmatched. The CDR3 has 14 amino acids. This CDR3 is CASTWTGMSYEQYF. CDR3 DNA sequence: TGTGCCAGCACCTGGACAGGGATGTCCTACGAGCAGTACTTC.

This sequence joins TRBV7-9 and TRBJ1-5, with 8 bases that match TRBD1. CDR1 is SEHNR and CDR2 is FQNEAQ in the germline V gene (reference sequence). With 5 bases clipped from V and 7 bases from J, the junction kept 10 bases outside the gene matches. The CDR3 loop spans 15 amino acids. The CDR3 region is CASSPQGAAGQPQHF. For the CDR3, the DNA is TGTGCCAGCAGCCCGCAGGGGGCGGCGGGACAGCCCCAGCATTTT.

This chain connects TRBV10-3 to TRBJ1-5, with a possible D match to TRBD1 (6 bases). This CDR3 comprises 16 residues. Trimming removed 0 bases from V and 1 base from J, with 10 bases in between. Germline V lookup: CDR1 ENHRY, CDR2 SYGVKD. Here the CDR3 reads CAISESGTKSNQPQHF. The CDR3 bases are TGTGCCATCAGTGAGTCGGGGACAAAGAGCAATCAGCCCCAGCATTTT.

The chain links TRBV28 to TRBJ2-1, with 12 bases identical to TRBD1. The V gene end was trimmed by 5 bases and the J gene end by 8 bases; junction bases not matched to a gene: 13. CDR3 length: 17 residues. Germline lookup yields CDR1 MDHEN and CDR2 SYDVKM. The CDR3 sequence: CASSPVPGQGAGDEQFF. Here the CDR3 DNA reads TGTGCCAGCAGTCCAGTCCCGGGACAGGGGGCAGGAGATGAGCAGTTCTTC.

V and J are TRBV25-1 and TRBJ1-1; a weak D match, TRBD1 (5 bases). CDR1 and CDR2 (germline): MGHDK, SYGVNS. Trimming left V 5 bases short and J 4 bases short, with 14 bases between. This CDR3 is 14 amino acids long. CDR3 region: CASSPSRAGTEAFF. The CDR3 DNA sequence: TGTGCCAGCAGTCCTTCCAGGGCCGGCACTGAAGCTTTCTTT. Complete variable domain (other parts from reference TRBV25-1 and TRBJ1-1): EADIYQTPRYLVIGTGKKITLECSQTMGHDKMYWYQQDPGMELHLIHYSYGVNSTEKGDLSSESTVSRIRTEHFPLTLESARPSHTSQYLCASSPSRAGTEAFFGQGTRLTVV.

This clone has only a few counts. This chain connects TRBV4-2 to TRBJ1-2, with 8 bases aligning to TRBD1. The CDR3 length is 15 residues. The germline V gene has CDR1 LGHNA and CDR2 YNFKEQ. The V segment lost 4 bases and the J segment 8 bases; nucleotides outside the gene matches: 12. The CDR3 loop reads CASSLLPQGGSGYTF. In nucleotides, the CDR3 is TGTGCCAGCAGCCTCTTACCACAGGGGGGCTCGGGCTACACCTTC.

V is TRBV29-1 and J is TRBJ2-5, with D possibly TRBD2 on 7 matching bases. The V end was cut by 3 bases, the J end by 6 bases, with 17 bases between. Germline CDR1 reads SQVTM; CDR2 reads ANQGSEA. This CDR3 spans 14 amino acids. CDR3 sequence (DNA): TGCAGCGTTGAGGGGGGGCCACAACCCAAGACCCAGTACTTC. This gives the protein CSVEGGPQPKTQYF.

The J gene is TRBJ2-7, the V gene TRBV7-2; D is possibly TRBD1 (6 bases). This CDR3 is 16 amino acids long. The germline CDR1 and CDR2 sequences are SGHTA and FQGNSA. Between the trimmed V and J ends, which lost 6 bases and 3 bases, there was a span of 21 bases. This CDR3 reads CASRASGVRGGYEQYF. The CDR3 nucleotides read TGTGCCAGCAGAGCTTCCGGAGTCAGAGGGGGCTACGAGCAGTACTTC.